This TCR beta chain was sequenced for a study of metastatic and nonmetastatic thyroid tumors. Among the patients, none had received any treatment before thyroid surgery. Germline CDR1 DFQATT, CDR2 SNEGSKA (reference sequence). The CDR3 sequence is 14 residues long. Trimming cost V 6 bases and J 5 bases, with 16 bases left between them. Findings and caveats of the study: Compared with benign nodules, malignant thyroid tumors were reported to have significantly higher TCR beta diversity in both blood and tumor.

Using MiXCR, TCRdb reanalyzed the PCR reads. Here the sample spans approximately 20,000 clones, around 17% being singletons. In its sample, this clone was seen many times. Its antigen is still unknown. The sequence derives from a male donor with papillary thyroid cancer or a benign thyroid nodule (not recorded which). Some clones in this sample may be carry-over from other donors' samples. V and J are TRBV20-1 and TRBJ2-2; D possibly matches TRBD1 or TRBD2 (5 bases each). Sequencing used blood. CDR3 coding DNA: TGCAGTGCCCGCCGGGGCGGAGGAACCGGGGAGCTGTTTTTT. It codes for CSARRGGGTGELFF.